These T cell receptor beta chains were read from a single sample in a study of cytotoxic CD8 clonotypes in ibrutinib-treated CLL. The data were produced by immunoSEQ multiplex PCR, yet TCRdb's version contains in-frame clones alone and is incomplete. The table has about 120,000 clones, 80% to 90% seen once. The specimen comprised PBMCs, sampled after 24 months of ibrutinib treatment. These receptors were obtained from a human donor with chronic lymphocytic leukemia. CDR3s leave out the opening cysteine and the closing phenylalanine or tryptophan.

v_call | cdr3_aa
TRBV4-2 | ASSQERISGGFGGELF
TRBV6-5 | ASSYAGRGPQH
TRBV5-4 | ASSLVQGRYTEAF
TRBV28 | ASRDSQKGQPQH
TRBV11-2 | ATRGQGKNIQY
TRBV27 | ASSSGTSGYNEQF
TRBV5-1 | ASSLRTGDRQQY
TRBV10-3 | AISRTGGSYGYT
TRBV18 | ASSPRGGGYT
TRBV5-1 | ASSLAPATNEKLF
TRBV12-2 | ARWVYQPQH
TRBV10-1 | ASSPGTGGCLYEQY
TRBV2 | ASSEGLTDTQY
TRBV6-1 | ASSEMGVGSGYT
TRBV28 | ASSSPQGLGQPQH
TRBV28 | VTAVGQETQY
TRBV18 | ASSPQSGAREGNTEAF
TRBV13 | ASSVRRGGMSTDTQY
TRBV5-1 | ASTRGGEVTDTQY
TRBV7-3 | ASSPRLAGTDTQY
TRBV28 | ASSSIGTAEVAGANVLT
TRBV14 | ASSLLPDGTQY
TRBV4-3 | ASSQDTGTETQY
TRBV5-8 | ASSLVRGHTGPQH
TRBV29-1 | SVGKGSLMIYT
TRBV30 | AYHQKGYT
TRBV7-2 | ASSLGGTGQSYGYT
TRBV2 | ASRGQQNSPLH
TRBV7-9 | ASSPRQTYGYT
TRBV5-1 | ASSASGRAQETQY
TRBV7-2 | ASSRGRLNEQF
TRBV30 | AWSFGEGVGRNGYT
TRBV9 | ASSVGRGPRYNEQF
TRBV2 | AGRTGDNSNQPQH
TRBV18 | ASSPIQQGSEQY
TRBV5-6 | ASSISGTGGAEQY
TRBV5-1 | ASSLQDTGTGELF
TRBV5-1 | ASSLRSTSGINNEQF
TRBV9 | ASSVVGTGSYGYT